This entry lists 7 T cell receptor beta chains sequenced from one sample in a study of blood T cell repertoires in COVID-19. Libraries were prepared by immunoSEQ multiplex PCR; TCRdb keeps only in-frame clonotypes and omits some of them. The top ten hold over 0.95% of the sample, which has hundreds of thousands of clones, over 80% seen once. Source material: peripheral blood. These receptors were collected from a woman aged 25 to 45 with COVID-19, enrolled during active disease.

This chain connects TRBV15 to TRBJ1-4, with TRBD1 matching 8 bases. The germline V gene encodes CDR1 LNHNV and CDR2 YYDKDF (reference sequence). This CDR3 is built from 14 residues. The trim removed 5 bases at V and 7 bases at J, leaving 6 bases unmatched. The DNA for the CDR3 is TGTGCCACCAGCGGGGACAGGTGGAGTGAAAAACTGTTTTTT. It encodes CATSGDRWSEKLFF.

The chain links TRBV27 to TRBJ1-2; TRBD1 agrees at 8 bases. CDR1 MNHEY and CDR2 SMNVEV come from the germline V gene (reference sequence). The CDR3 is 13 amino acids. V lost 6 bases, J lost 7 bases, and 7 bases stayed unmatched. The CDR3 DNA is TGTGCCAGCAGGCACGGACAGGGTGTTGGCTACACCTTC. It encodes CASRHGQGVGYTF.

This chain joins TRBV5-4 and TRBJ2-5; D not resolved. V gave up 2 bases and J gave up 1 base, with 6 bases separating them. The CDR3 extends over 13 amino acids. CDR1 and CDR2 from the germline V gene are SGHNT and YYREEE (reference sequence). In DNA form, the CDR3 reads TGTGCCAGCAGCTTTGACATCCAAGAGACCCAGTACTTC. The encoded protein is CASSFDIQETQYF.

The CDR3 DNA reads as TGTGCCAGCAGCCCCCAGCGGGGGCGAGGCCCCTCCTACAATGAGCAGTTCTTC. It specifies CASSPQRGRGPSYNEQFF. The J gene is TRBJ2-1, the V gene TRBV13, with TRBD2 matching over 8 bases. This CDR3 spans 18 amino acids. With V trimmed by 5 bases and J by 0 bases, 12 bases remained unmatched. Per the germline V gene, CDR1 is PRHDT and CDR2 is FYEKMQ (reference sequence).

The genes are TRBV15 and TRBJ2-7; perhaps TRBD1 as D (6 bases). V was pared by 1 base and J by 0 bases, with 10 bases between. The CDR3 covers 15 residues. The germline V gene has CDR1 LNHNV and CDR2 YYDKDF (reference sequence). The DNA of the CDR3 is TGTGCCACCAGCAGAGCCCACAGGGACTCCTACGAGCAGTACTTC. As protein: CATSRAHRDSYEQYF.

The J gene is TRBJ2-7, the V gene TRBV29-1, with 10 positions matching TRBD1. This CDR3 comprises 12 residues. V was clipped by 7 bases and J by 2 bases; unmatched bases: 2. CDR1 is SQVTM, CDR2 ANQGSEA, per germline. CDR3: CSAGQGAYEQYF. The CDR3 region has the DNA TGCAGCGCCGGACAGGGGGCCTACGAGCAGTACTTC.

The chain is built from TRBV13 and TRBJ2-7; tentative D call: TRBD2 (6 bases). The CDR3 is 14 residues long. Per the germline V gene, CDR1 is PRHDT and CDR2 is FYEKMQ (reference sequence). V was pared by 6 bases and J by 2 bases, with 14 bases between. In DNA form, the CDR3 reads TGTGCCAGCAGATCTCGGGGGTCCCCCTACGAGCAGTACTTC. Its translation is CASRSRGSPYEQYF.